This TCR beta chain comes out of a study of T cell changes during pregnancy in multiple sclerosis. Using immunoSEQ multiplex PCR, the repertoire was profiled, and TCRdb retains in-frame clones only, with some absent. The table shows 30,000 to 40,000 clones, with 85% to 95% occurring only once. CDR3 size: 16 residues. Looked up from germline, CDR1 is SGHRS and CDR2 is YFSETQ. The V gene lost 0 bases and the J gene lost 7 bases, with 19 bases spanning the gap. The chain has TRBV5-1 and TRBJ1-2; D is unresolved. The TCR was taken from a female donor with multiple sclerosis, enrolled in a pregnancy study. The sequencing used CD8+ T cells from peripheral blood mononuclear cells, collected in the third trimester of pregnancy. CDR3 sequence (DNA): TGCGCCAGCAGCTTGGAAGGTGCGGGCCTTGAACTTGGCTACACCTTC. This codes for CASSLEGAGLELGYTF.